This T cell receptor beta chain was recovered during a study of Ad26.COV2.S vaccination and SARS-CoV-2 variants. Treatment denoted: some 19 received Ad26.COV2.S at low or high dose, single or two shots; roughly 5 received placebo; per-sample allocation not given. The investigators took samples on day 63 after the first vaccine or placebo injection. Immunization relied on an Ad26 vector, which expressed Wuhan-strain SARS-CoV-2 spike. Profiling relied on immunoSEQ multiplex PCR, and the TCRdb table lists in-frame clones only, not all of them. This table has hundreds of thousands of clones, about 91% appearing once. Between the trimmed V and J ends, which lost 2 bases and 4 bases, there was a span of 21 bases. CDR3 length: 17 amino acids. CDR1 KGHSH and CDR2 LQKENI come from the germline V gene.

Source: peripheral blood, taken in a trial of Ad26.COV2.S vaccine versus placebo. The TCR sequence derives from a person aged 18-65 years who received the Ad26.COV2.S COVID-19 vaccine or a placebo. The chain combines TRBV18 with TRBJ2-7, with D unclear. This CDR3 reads CASSPTKGSGNLYEQYF. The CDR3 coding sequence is TGTGCCAGCTCACCAACGAAGGGTTCCGGAAACTTATACGAGCAGTACTTC.